What follows describes a single TCR beta chain. Its antigen is as yet unknown. The TCR beta cDNA libraries carried unique molecular identifiers. TCRdb reanalysed the PCR reads using MiXCR and keeps one entry per CDR3 protein. Of approximately 730,000 distinct CDR3 sequences listed, more than 45% are singletons. The CDR3 covers 13 residues. The data are from a study of post-analysis software for immune sequencing data. The study's findings and limits: In patients, five or six TRBV segments were more frequent than in controls, with TRBV5-6, TRBV5-1 and TRBV20-1 among them. Strong co-clustering by F measure was evident for samples that had been prepared in the same batch. Those with multiple sclerosis, the patient group, showed significantly lower normalized Chao1 diversity than controls.

Sample: blood. The receptor was derived from a girl aged 10 to 17 with multiple sclerosis. This chain connects TRBV12-3 or TRBV12-4 to TRBJ2-7, with 7 bases fitting TRBD2. The end of the DNA aligns better with TRBJ2-5, so the J call may be wrong. The CDR3 DNA follows: TGTGCCAGCACCCTAACAGCGGGGGAGACCCAGTACTTC. This translates into CASTLTAGETQYF.